Listed below are T cell receptor beta chains from one sample, sequenced in a study of T cell responses to AZD1222 COVID-19 vaccine. Using immunoSEQ multiplex PCR, the repertoire was profiled, and TCRdb retains in-frame clones only, with some absent. The table includes about 210,000 clones, approximately 94% detected once. This material consisted of peripheral blood, taken 28 days after the second dose of the MenACWY control vaccine. Every receptor here comes from an adult who received the MenACWY meningococcal vaccine as a control. Each CDR3 is given with its conserved first and last residue. D genes are given only for firm matches. Only some rows state a clone size, as once, few, many or a class for expanded clones.

-	TRBJ2-7	TRBV20-1	TRBD2	CSASPTGTSRNEQYF
-	TRBJ2-1	TRBV2	-	CASRSLTRTNEQFF
-	TRBJ1-6	TRBV11-2	TRBD1	CASSLGWGDRGSTSPLHF
-	TRBJ2-5	TRBV28	-	CASTPGDRETQYF
-	TRBJ2-1	TRBV30	TRBD1	CAWTPRKKDRADNEQFF
-	TRBJ1-6	TRBV18	-	CASSPGQGGTNSPLHF
-	TRBJ2-3	TRBV5-1	-	CASRFSSTDTQYF
-	TRBJ2-2	TRBV11-2	-	CASTTFSGIKNTGELFF
-	TRBJ2-3	TRBV28	-	CASSLRRKGLASTDTQYF
-	TRBJ2-7	TRBV10-3	TRBD1	CAIRTGTGVGSYEQYF
-	TRBJ2-1	TRBV5-4	-	CASSLGTLSYNEQFF
-	TRBJ2-5	TRBV27	TRBD2	CASSSLAGVQETQYF
-	TRBJ2-3	TRBV7-9	TRBD1	CASSPDRVGDTQYF
-	TRBJ2-1	TRBV12-5	TRBD2	CASGPSGGLGEQFF
-	TRBJ1-2	TRBV18	-	CASSPQDNYGYTF
-	TRBJ1-2	TRBV9	-	CASSVGSRVSPLGYTF
-	TRBJ2-7	TRBV7-2	-	CASSLTMLNYEQYF
few	TRBJ2-7	TRBV4-1	-	CASSDSYEQYF
-	TRBJ2-1	TRBV9	TRBD2	CASSVSGGDYNEQFF
-	TRBJ2-1	TRBV14	TRBD2	CASSQASGRAAEQFF
-	TRBJ1-6	TRBV9	-	CASSQWGEGALHF
-	TRBJ1-2	TRBV5-1	-	CASSSGGAADGYTF